Presented here are 6 T cell receptor beta chains from one specimen sequenced in a study of blood T cell repertoires in COVID-19. The protocol was immunoSEQ multiplex PCR, while the TCRdb copy is restricted to in-frame clones and leaves out a portion. The table has 150,000 to 200,000 clones, 87% seen once; the top ten hold around 2.3%. Sample: peripheral blood. The origin of the receptors is a man aged 40-49 years with active or convalescent COVID-19.

The rearrangement uses TRBV10-2 and TRBJ1-6; 8 bases are shared with TRBD1. This CDR3 is 15 amino acids long. The germline V gene encodes CDR1 WSHSY and CDR2 SAAADI. J was trimmed by 10 bases and V by 2 bases; bases with no gene match: 7. The chain's CDR3 is CASSEVGTGGSPLHF. In DNA, the CDR3 is TGCGCCAGCAGTGAGGTGGGAACAGGGGGATCACCCCTCCACTTT.

The chain employs TRBV3-1 (or the pseudogene TRBV3-2) and TRBJ2-7, with D hard to call. The CDR3 totals 15 residues. Germline V gene data show CDR1 as LGHDT and CDR2 as YNNKEL (reference sequence). The V end was cut by 3 bases, the J end by 0 bases, with 12 bases between. The CDR3 DNA sequence: TGTGCCAGCAGCCACGATCTAGTGAGCTCCTACGAGCAGTACTTC. Translating gives CASSHDLVSSYEQYF.

The chain has TRBV4-3 and TRBJ2-1; D may be TRBD2 (6 bases). The CDR3 consists of 14 residues. Per the germline V gene, CDR1 is LGHNA and CDR2 is YSLEER. Trimming removed 0 bases from V and 9 bases from J, with 12 bases in between. CDR3 nucleotides: TGCGCCAGCAGCCAAGAAAGGAGGGGCGGTGAGCAGTTCTTC. It encodes CASSQERRGGEQFF.

The rearrangement joins TRBV4-1 to TRBJ1-4; 10 bases match TRBD1. The CDR3 loop spans 15 amino acids. V lost 6 bases, J lost 3 bases, and 4 bases stayed unmatched. Germline V CDR1 and CDR2: MGHRA, YSYEKL. This chain's CDR3 is CASSLGTGANEKLFF. CDR3 DNA: TGCGCCAGCAGTCTTGGGACAGGGGCTAATGAAAAACTGTTTTTT.

This chain connects TRBV5-4 to TRBJ1-2, with D possibly TRBD1 on 5 matching bases. The V end was cut by 4 bases, the J end by 4 bases, with 8 bases between. The germline CDR1 and CDR2 sequences are SGHNT and YYREEE (reference sequence). This CDR3 region has 12 residues. CDR3 in amino acids: CASSDDSYGYTF. The CDR3, as DNA: TGTGCCAGCAGCGATGACAGCTATGGCTACACCTTC. Filled out from reference TRBV5-4 and TRBJ1-2, the complete variable domain reads ETGVTQSPTHLIKTRGQQVTLRCSSQSGHNTVSWYQQALGQGPQFIFQYYREEENGRGNFPPRFSGLQFPNYSSELNVNALELDDSALYLCASSDDSYGYTFGSGTRLTVV.

This sequence joins TRBV6-5 and TRBJ1-2; 9 nucleotides agree with TRBD1. V shed 4 bases and J 3 bases; nucleotides not matched to a gene: 6. Germline assignment: CDR1 MNHEY and CDR2 SVGAGI. There are 15 residues in the CDR3. Here the CDR3 reads CASSSFRDRDYGYTF. The CDR3 region has the DNA TGTGCCAGCAGTTCCTTCCGGGACAGGGACTATGGCTACACCTTC.